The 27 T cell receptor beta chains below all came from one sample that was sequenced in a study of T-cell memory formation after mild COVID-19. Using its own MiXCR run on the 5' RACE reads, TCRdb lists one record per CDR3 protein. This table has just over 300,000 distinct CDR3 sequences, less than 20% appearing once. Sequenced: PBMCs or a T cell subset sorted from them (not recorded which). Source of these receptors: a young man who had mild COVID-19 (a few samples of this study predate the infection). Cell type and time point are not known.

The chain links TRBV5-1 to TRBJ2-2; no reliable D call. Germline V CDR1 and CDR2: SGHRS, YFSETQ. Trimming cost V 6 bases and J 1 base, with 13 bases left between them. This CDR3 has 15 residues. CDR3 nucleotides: TGCGCCAGCAACGTTGCGGCGGAGAACACCGGGGAGCTGTTTTTT. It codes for CASNVAAENTGELFF. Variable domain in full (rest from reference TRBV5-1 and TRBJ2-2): KAGVTQTPRYLIKTRGQQVTLSCSPISGHRSVSWYQQTPGQGLQFLFEYFSETQRNKGNFPGRFSGRQFSNSRSEMNVSTLELGDSALYLCASNVAAENTGELFFGEGSRLTVL.

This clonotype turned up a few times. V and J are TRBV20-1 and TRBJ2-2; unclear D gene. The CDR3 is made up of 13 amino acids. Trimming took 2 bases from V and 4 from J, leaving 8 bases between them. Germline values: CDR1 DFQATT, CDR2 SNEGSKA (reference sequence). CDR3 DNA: TGCAGTGCTAGAAGTGCAGGCACCGGGGAGCTGTTTTTT. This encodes CSARSAGTGELFF.

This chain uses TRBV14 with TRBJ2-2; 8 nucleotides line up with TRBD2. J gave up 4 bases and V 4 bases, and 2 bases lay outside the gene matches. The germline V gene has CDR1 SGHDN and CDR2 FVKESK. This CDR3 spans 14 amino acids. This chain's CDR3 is CASSRGGPTGELFF. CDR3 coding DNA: TGTGCCAGCAGCCGCGGGGGGCCCACCGGGGAGCTGTTTTTT. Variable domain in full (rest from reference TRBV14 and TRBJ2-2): EAGVTQFPSHSVIEKGQTVTLRCDPISGHDNLYWYRRVMGKEIKFLLHFVKESKQDESGMPNNRFLAERTGGTYSTLKVQPAELEDSGVYFCASSRGGPTGELFFGEGSRLTVL.

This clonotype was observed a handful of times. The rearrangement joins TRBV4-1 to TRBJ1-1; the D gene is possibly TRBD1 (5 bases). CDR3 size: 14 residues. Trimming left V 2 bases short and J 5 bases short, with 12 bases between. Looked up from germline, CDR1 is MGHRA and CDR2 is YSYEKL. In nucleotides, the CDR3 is TGCGCCAGCAGCCAAACCGGCGGGGCAACTGAAGCTTTCTTT. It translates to CASSQTGGATEAFF.

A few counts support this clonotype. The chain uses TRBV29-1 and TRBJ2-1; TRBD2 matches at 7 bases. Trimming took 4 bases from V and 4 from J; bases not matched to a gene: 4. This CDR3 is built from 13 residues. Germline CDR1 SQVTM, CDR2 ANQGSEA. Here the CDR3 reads CSVGGREYNEQFF. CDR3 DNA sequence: TGCAGCGTTGGGGGGAGGGAGTACAATGAGCAGTTCTTC.

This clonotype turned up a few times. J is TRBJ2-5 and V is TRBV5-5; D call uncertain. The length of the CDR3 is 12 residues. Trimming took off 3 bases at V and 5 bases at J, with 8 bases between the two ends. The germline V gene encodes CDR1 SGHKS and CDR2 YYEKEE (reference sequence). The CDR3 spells CASSSFRETQYF. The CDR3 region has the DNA TGTGCCAGCAGCTCCTTTCGGGAGACCCAGTACTTC.

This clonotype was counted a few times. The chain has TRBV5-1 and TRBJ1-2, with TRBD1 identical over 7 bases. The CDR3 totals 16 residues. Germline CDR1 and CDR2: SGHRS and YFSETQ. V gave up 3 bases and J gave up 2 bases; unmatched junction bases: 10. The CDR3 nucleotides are TGCGCCAGCAGCTCCATTGGGACAGCGCGAAACTATGGCTACACCTTC. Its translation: CASSSIGTARNYGYTF.

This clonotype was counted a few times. The CDR3 coding sequence is TGCGCCAGCAGTCAACAGGGGGGTGAAAAACTGTTTTTT. Its protein product is CASSQQGGEKLFF. V usage is TRBV4-3 and J usage is TRBJ1-4, with TRBD1 identical over 8 bases. The CDR3 extends over 13 amino acids. Germline-derived CDR1 and CDR2 are LGHNA and YSLEER. Unmatched junction bases numbered 4, after V lost 6 bases and J lost 7 bases.

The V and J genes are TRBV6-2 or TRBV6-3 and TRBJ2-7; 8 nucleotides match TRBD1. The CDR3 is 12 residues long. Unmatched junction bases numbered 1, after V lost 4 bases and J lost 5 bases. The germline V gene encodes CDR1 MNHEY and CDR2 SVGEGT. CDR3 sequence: CASSWGQDEQYV. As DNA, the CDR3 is TGTGCCAGCAGTTGGGGACAGGACGAGCAGTACGTC.

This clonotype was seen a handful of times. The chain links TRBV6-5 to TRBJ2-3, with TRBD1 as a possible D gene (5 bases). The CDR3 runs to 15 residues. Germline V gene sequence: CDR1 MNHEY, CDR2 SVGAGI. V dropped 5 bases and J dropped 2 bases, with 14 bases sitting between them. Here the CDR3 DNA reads TGTGCCAGCAGTCCCAGGGATTATTTCACAGATACGCAGTATTTT. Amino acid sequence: CASSPRDYFTDTQYF.

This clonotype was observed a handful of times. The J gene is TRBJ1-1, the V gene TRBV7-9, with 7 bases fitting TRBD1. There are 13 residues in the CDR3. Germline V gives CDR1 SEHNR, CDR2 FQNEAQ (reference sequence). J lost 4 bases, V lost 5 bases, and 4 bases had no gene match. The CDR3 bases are TGTGCCAGCAGCCGGACAGGCGCCACTGAAGCTTTCTTT. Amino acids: CASSRTGATEAFF.

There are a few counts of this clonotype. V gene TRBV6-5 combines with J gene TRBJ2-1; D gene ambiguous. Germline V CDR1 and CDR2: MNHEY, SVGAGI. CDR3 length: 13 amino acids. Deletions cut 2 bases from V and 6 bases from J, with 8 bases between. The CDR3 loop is CASSYLGPNEQFF. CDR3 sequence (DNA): TGTGCCAGCAGTTACCTAGGTCCCAATGAGCAGTTCTTC.

The DNA for the CDR3 is TGTGCCAGCAGCCAAGGGCGCAGGGCCTACAATGAGCAGTTCTTC. It codes for CASSQGRRAYNEQFF. V usage is TRBV14 and J usage is TRBJ2-1, with D perhaps TRBD1 (5 bases). The length of the CDR3 is 15 residues. Trimming cost V 1 base and J 2 bases, with 9 bases left between them. Germline CDR1 SGHDN, CDR2 FVKESK.

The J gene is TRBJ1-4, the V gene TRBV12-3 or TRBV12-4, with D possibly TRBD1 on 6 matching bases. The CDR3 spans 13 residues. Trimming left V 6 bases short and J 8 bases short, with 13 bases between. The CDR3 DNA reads TGTGCCAGCAGGAGACAGGTCAGCGAAAAACTGTTTTTT. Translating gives CASRRQVSEKLFF.

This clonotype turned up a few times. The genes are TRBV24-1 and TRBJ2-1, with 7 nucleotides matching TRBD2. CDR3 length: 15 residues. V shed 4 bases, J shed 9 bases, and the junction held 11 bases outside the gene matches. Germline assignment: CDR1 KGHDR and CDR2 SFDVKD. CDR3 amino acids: CATSEAGTTISEQFF. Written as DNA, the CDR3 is TGTGCCACCAGTGAAGCCGGGACTACCATCAGTGAGCAGTTCTTC.

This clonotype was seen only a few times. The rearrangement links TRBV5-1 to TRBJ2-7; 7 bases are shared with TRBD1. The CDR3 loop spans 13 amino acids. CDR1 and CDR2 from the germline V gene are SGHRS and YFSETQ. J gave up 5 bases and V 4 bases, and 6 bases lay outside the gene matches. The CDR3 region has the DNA TGCGCCAGCAGCCGGGACAGTCGCGACGAGCAGTACTTC. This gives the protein CASSRDSRDEQYF.

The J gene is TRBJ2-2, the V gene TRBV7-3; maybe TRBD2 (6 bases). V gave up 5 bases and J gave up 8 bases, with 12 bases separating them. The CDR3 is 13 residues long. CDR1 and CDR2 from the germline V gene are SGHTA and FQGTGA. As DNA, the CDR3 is TGTGCCAGCAGCGTACGGGGGTCGGGGGAGCTGTTTTTT. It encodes CASSVRGSGELFF.

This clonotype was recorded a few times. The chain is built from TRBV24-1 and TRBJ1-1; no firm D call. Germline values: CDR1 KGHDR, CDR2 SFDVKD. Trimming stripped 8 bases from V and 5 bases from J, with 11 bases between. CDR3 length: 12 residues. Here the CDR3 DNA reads TGTGCCACCAAGGGAATGGGAACTGAAGCTTTCTTT. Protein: CATKGMGTEAFF.

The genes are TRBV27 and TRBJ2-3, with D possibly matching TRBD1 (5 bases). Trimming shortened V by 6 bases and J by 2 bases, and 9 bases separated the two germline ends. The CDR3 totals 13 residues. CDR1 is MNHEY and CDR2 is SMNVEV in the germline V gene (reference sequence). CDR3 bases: TGTGCCAGCAGAAGACAGTCCACAGATACGCAGTATTTT. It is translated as CASRRQSTDTQYF.

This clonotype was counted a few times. In DNA form, the CDR3 reads TGTGCCAGCACTATCCGGGCCAGTAATGAAAAACTGTTTTTT. This sequence encodes CASTIRASNEKLFF. The gene calls are TRBV6-6 and TRBJ1-4; D remains unclear. Trimming took off 7 bases at V and 4 bases at J, with 13 bases between the two ends. CDR1 is MNHNY, CDR2 SVGAGI, per germline (reference sequence). The CDR3 has 14 amino acids.

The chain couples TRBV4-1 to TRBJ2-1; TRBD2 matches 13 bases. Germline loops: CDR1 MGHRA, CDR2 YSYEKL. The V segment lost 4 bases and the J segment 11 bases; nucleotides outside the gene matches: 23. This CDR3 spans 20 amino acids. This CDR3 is CASSPTGLAGASWGDVKQFF. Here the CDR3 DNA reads TGCGCCAGCAGCCCGACCGGACTAGCGGGGGCCAGCTGGGGGGACGTGAAGCAGTTCTTC.

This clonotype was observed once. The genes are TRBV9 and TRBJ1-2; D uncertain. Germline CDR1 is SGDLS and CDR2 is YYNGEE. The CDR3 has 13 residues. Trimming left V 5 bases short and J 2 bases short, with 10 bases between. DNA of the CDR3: TGTGCCAGCAGTCCCGACATGAACTATGGCTACACCTTC. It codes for CASSPDMNYGYTF.

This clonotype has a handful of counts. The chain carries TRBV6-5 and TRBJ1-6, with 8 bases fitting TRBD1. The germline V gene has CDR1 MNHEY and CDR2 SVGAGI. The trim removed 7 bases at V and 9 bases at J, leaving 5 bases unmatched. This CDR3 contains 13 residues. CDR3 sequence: CASNDRGGSPLHF. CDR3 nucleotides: TGTGCCAGCAACGACAGGGGAGGTTCACCCCTCCACTTT.

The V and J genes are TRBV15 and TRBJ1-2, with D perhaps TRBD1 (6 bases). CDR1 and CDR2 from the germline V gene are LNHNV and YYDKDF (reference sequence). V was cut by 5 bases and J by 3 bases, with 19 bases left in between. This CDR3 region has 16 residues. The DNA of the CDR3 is TGTGCCACCAGCGATCGGACGCCCGAGGGGGACTATGGCTACACCTTC. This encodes CATSDRTPEGDYGYTF.

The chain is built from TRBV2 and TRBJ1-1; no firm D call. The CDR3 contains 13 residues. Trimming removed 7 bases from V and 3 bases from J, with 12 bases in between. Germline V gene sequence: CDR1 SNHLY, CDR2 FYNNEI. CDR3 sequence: CASNLGGHTEAFF. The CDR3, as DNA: TGTGCCAGCAACTTAGGCGGACACACTGAAGCTTTCTTT.

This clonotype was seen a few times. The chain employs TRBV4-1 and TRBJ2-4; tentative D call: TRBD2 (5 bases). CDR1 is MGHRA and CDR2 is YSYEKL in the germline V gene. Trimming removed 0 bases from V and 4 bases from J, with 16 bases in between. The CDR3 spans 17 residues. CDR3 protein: CASSQDSVAGLKNIQYF. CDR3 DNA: TGCGCCAGCAGCCAAGATAGCGTGGCCGGACTGAAAAACATTCAGTACTTC.

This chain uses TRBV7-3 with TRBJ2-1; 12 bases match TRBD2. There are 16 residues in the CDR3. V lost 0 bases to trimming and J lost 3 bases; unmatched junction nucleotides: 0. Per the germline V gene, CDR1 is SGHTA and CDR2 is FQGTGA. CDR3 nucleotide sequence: TGTGCCAGCAGCTTAACGACTAGCGGGGGCTACAATGAGCAGTTCTTC. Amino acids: CASSLTTSGGYNEQFF.